A single sample gave rise to the 16 T cell receptor beta chains below, sequenced in a study of blood T cells in healthy people across ages. Alongside a J-beta primer mix, a sample-barcoded 5' primer served in a second PCR lasting roughly 7 to 12 cycles. TCRdb recomputed calls from the 5' RACE reads with MiXCR, one row per CDR3 protein. Here the sample spans some 1.4 million distinct CDR3 sequences, approximately 40% being singletons. The sample was blood. These TCRs come from a woman aged 18-29 years in good health.

Ten or more counts support this clonotype. This rearrangement joins TRBV9 to TRBJ1-1; perhaps TRBD1 as D (6 bases). Per the germline V gene, CDR1 is SGDLS and CDR2 is YYNGEE. This CDR3 has 13 amino acids. Trimming left V 5 bases short and J 4 bases short, with 12 bases between. The CDR3 loop is CASSVTGGTEAFF. In nucleotides, the CDR3 is TGTGCCAGCAGTGTGACAGGAGGCACTGAAGCTTTCTTT.

The chain couples TRBV3-1 to TRBJ2-3; D gene uncertain. Looked up from germline, CDR1 is LGHDT and CDR2 is YNNKEL (reference sequence). The CDR3 spans 10 residues. Trimming removed 6 bases at V and 8 bases at J, with 6 bases between. The CDR3 DNA follows: TGTGCCAGCAGGGGTACTACGCAGTATTTT. Its protein is CASRGTTQYF.

The chain has TRBV3-1 and TRBJ2-3; D is unclear. In germline, CDR1 is LGHDT, CDR2 YNNKEL (reference sequence). This CDR3 contains 15 residues. Trimming removed 1 base from V and 3 bases from J, with 11 bases in between. The CDR3 region is CASSQGDYGTDTQYF. CDR3 sequence (DNA): TGTGCCAGCAGCCAAGGGGATTATGGGACAGATACGCAGTATTTT.

The V and J genes are TRBV14 and TRBJ2-1; 9 nucleotides align to TRBD2. V trimming: 4 bases; J trimming: 13 bases; junction bases outside the gene matches: 14. This CDR3 region has 15 residues. From germline, CDR1 is SGHDN and CDR2 FVKESK. Here the CDR3 reads CASSLAGGPKGSQFF. CDR3 coding DNA: TGTGCCAGCAGCCTCGCGGGAGGGCCAAAGGGAAGTCAGTTCTTC.

This chain uses TRBV5-1 with TRBJ2-1, with 9 nucleotides matching TRBD2. V lost 2 bases to trimming and J lost 0 bases; unmatched junction nucleotides: 6. The CDR3 has 17 amino acids. Germline CDR1 is SGHRS and CDR2 is YFSETQ. CDR3 amino acids: CASSFEGSGSSYNEQFF. The CDR3 coding sequence is TGCGCCAGCAGCTTCGAAGGTAGCGGGAGCTCCTACAATGAGCAGTTCTTC.

This clonotype was observed a few times. Relative to the germline gene, one junction end is altered; a read error may explain this. The chain employs TRBV27 and TRBJ1-4; D is unresolved. Germline V CDR1 and CDR2: MNHEY, SMNVEV (reference sequence). The CDR3 sequence is 14 residues long. This CDR3 is CASSSWGPNEKLFF. The CDR3 region has the DNA TGTGCCAGCAGTTCGTGGGGTCCGAATGAAAAGCTGTTTTTT.

The chain carries TRBV19 and TRBJ2-5, with no clear D. V was clipped by 3 bases and J by 1 base, with 9 bases between them. This CDR3 comprises 14 residues. The germline gives CDR1 LNHDA, CDR2 SQIVND (reference sequence). DNA for the CDR3: TGTGCCAGTAGTATCGGGTTACCCCAAGAGACCCAGTACTTC. Protein sequence: CASSIGLPQETQYF. The full variable domain, in which reference TRBV19 and TRBJ2-5 provide the parts outside the CDR3, is DGGITQSPKYLFRKEGQNVTLSCEQNLNHDAMYWYRQDPGQGLRLIYYSQIVNDFQKGDIAEGYSVSREKKESFPLTVTSAQKNPTAFYLCASSIGLPQETQYFGPGTRLLVL.

This clonotype has just a few counts. V is TRBV4-1 and J is TRBJ2-1; no firm D call. CDR1 MGHRA and CDR2 YSYEKL come from the germline V gene. CDR3 size: 12 residues. The V and J ends lost 4 bases and 10 bases respectively, with 11 bases between them. CDR3 sequence reads: CASSPKGSEQFF. CDR3 nucleotides: TGCGCCAGCAGCCCTAAGGGAAGCGAGCAGTTCTTC.

The chain has TRBV3-1 and TRBJ2-1, with a possible D match to TRBD2 (7 bases). Germline values: CDR1 LGHDT, CDR2 YNNKEL (reference sequence). Trimming left V 3 bases short and J 4 bases short, with 13 bases between. The CDR3 loop spans 15 amino acids. This CDR3 reads CASSQAAGAYNEQFF. The DNA of the CDR3 is TGTGCCAGCAGCCAGGCGGCGGGGGCATACAATGAGCAGTTCTTC.

CDR3 in DNA: TGCGCCAGCAGCTTGCTCATTCGGGGGATGAACACTGAAGCTTTCTTT. Translating it yields CASSLLIRGMNTEAFF. The chain recombines TRBV5-1 with TRBJ1-1; maybe TRBD1 (5 bases). This CDR3 is built from 16 residues. Trimming left V 1 base short and J 0 bases short, with 13 bases between. The germline V gene encodes CDR1 SGHRS and CDR2 YFSETQ.

In this sample, this clonotype turned up a few times. The chain carries TRBV7-2 and TRBJ1-1; 9 bases fit TRBD1. CDR3 length equals 14 residues. The trim removed 5 bases at V and 1 base at J, leaving 2 bases unmatched. Germline CDR1 is SGHTA and CDR2 is FQGNSA. CDR3 sequence reads: CASSMGQGNTEAFF. CDR3 nucleotides: TGTGCCAGCAGCATGGGACAGGGGAACACTGAAGCTTTCTTT.

This clonotype was counted a single time. The rearrangement joins TRBV5-1 to TRBJ2-3; TRBD2 matches at 10 bases. From germline, CDR1 is SGHRS and CDR2 YFSETQ. CDR3 length: 17 residues. Trimming took 5 bases from V and 0 from J; bases not matched to a gene: 9. CDR3 nucleotide sequence: TGCGCCAGCAGTGGGCTAGCGGGAGTCTCTAGCACAGATACGCAGTATTTT. Its protein product is CASSGLAGVSSTDTQYF.

There are a few counts of this clonotype. The V gene is TRBV6-5, the J gene TRBJ1-2; no reliable D call. Between the trimmed V and J ends, which lost 0 bases and 2 bases, there was a span of 10 bases. CDR1 MNHEY and CDR2 SVGAGI come from the germline V gene. CDR3 length: 15 residues. The CDR3 DNA sequence: TGTGCCAGCAGTTACTCCGGCCAGTTAAACTATGGCTACACCTTC. It is translated as CASSYSGQLNYGYTF.

J is TRBJ2-1 and V is TRBV11-2; D may match TRBD1 or TRBD2 (5 bases each). In germline, CDR1 is SGHAT, CDR2 FQNNGV. The CDR3 is made up of 15 amino acids. Trimming removed 6 bases at V and 9 bases at J, with 21 bases between. CDR3 nucleotide sequence: TGTGCCAGCAGAGCGGTAGGGGCGGTTCGGAGTGAGCAGTTCTTC. The encoded protein is CASRAVGAVRSEQFF.

There are many counts of this clonotype. The CDR3 here is CASSQGTDVYGYTF. The CDR3 DNA is TGCGCCAGCAGCCAGGGGACAGATGTTTATGGCTACACCTTC. The V call is TRBV5-1, the J call TRBJ1-2; 7 bases match TRBD1. The CDR3 sequence is 14 residues long. Germline V CDR1 and CDR2: SGHRS, YFSETQ. V was clipped by 4 bases and J by 5 bases; unmatched bases: 8. The entire variable domain, with the rest obtained from reference TRBV5-1 and TRBJ1-2, is as follows: KAGVTQTPRYLIKTRGQQVTLSCSPISGHRSVSWYQQTPGQGLQFLFEYFSETQRNKGNFPGRFSGRQFSNSRSEMNVSTLELGDSALYLCASSQGTDVYGYTFGSGTRLTVV.

Many counts were recorded for this clonotype. The rearrangement uses TRBV25-1 and TRBJ1-1; unclear D gene. This CDR3 is 14 amino acids long. The germline V gene has CDR1 MGHDK and CDR2 SYGVNS. The V gene lost 3 bases and the J gene lost 1 base, with 9 bases spanning the gap. The CDR3 DNA follows: TGTGCCAGCAGTGAGGCCTGGGGGAACACTGAAGCTTTCTTT. Protein: CASSEAWGNTEAFF.